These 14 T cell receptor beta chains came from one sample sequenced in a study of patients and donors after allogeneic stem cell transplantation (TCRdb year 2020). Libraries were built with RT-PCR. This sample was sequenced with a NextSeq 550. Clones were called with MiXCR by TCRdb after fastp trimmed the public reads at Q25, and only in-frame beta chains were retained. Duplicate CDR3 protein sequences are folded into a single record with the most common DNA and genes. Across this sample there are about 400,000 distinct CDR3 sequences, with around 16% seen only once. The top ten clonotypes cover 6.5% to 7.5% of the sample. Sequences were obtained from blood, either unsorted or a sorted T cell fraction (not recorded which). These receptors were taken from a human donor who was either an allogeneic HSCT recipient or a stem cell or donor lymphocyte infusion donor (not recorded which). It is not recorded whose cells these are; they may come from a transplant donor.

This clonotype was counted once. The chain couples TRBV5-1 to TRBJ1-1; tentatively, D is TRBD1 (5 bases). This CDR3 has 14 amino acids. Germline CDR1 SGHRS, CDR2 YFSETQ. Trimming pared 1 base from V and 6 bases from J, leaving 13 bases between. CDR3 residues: CASSLPTGSAEAFF. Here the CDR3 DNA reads TGCGCCAGCAGCTTGCCCACAGGATCGGCTGAAGCTTTCTTT.

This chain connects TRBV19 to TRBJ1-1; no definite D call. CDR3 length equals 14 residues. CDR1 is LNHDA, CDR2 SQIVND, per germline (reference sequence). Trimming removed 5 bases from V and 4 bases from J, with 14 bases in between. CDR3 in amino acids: CASSSTGRITEAFF. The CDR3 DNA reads TGTGCCAGTAGTTCAACGGGCCGGATCACTGAAGCTTTCTTT.

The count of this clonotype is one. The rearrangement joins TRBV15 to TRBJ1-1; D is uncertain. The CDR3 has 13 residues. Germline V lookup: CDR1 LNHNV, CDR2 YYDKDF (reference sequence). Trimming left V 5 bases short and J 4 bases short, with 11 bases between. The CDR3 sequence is CATSRESITEAFF. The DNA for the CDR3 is TGTGCCACCAGCCGCGAGAGTATCACTGAAGCTTTCTTT.

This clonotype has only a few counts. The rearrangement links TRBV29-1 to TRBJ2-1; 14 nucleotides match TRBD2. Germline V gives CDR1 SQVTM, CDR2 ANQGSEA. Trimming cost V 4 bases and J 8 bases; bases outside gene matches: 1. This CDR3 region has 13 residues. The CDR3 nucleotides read TGCAGCGTTGGACTAGCGGGGGGGGATGAGCAGTTCTTC. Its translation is CSVGLAGGDEQFF.

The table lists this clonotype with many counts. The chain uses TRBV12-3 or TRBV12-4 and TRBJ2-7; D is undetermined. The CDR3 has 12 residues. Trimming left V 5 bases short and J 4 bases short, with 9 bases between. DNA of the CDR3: TGTGCCAGCAGTCGGGTGGGGTACGAGCAGTACTTC. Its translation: CASSRVGYEQYF.

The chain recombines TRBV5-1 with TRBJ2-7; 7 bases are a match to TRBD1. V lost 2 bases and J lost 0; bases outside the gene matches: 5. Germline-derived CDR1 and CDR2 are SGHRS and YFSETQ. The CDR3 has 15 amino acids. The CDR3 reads CASSFGTALSYEQYF. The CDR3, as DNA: TGCGCCAGCAGCTTTGGGACAGCCCTCTCCTACGAGCAGTACTTC.

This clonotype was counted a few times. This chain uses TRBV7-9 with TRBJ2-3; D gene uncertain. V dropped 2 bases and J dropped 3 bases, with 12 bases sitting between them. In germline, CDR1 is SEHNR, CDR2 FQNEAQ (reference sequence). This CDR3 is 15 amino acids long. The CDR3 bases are TGTGCCAGCAGCTTACGTCGGCCCGAAACAGATACGCAGTATTTT. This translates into CASSLRRPETDTQYF.

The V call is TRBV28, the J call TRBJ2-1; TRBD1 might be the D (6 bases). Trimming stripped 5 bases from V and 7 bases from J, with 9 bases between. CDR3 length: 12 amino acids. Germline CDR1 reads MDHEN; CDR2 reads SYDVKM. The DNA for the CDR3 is TGTGCCAGCAGTAAACAGGGTAATGAGCAGTTCTTC. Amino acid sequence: CASSKQGNEQFF.

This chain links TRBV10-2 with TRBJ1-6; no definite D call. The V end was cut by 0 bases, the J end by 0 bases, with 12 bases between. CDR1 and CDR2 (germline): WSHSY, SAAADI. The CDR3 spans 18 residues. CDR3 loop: CASSESMGRSSYNSPLHF. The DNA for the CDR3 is TGCGCCAGCAGTGAGTCGATGGGCAGGAGCTCCTATAATTCACCCCTCCACTTT.

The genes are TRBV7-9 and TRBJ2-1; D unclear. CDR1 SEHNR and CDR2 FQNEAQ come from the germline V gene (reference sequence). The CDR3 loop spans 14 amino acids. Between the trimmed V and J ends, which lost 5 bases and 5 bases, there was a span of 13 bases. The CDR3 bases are TGTGCCAGCAGCCCACAGCCGGGCCACAATGAGCAGTTCTTC. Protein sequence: CASSPQPGHNEQFF.

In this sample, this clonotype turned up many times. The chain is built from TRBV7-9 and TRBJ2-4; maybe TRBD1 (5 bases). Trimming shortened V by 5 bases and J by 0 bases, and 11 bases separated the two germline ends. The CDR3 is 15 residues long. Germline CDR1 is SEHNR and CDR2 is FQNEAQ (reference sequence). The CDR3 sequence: CASSTATEAKNIQYF. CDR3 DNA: TGTGCCAGCAGCACCGCGACAGAAGCCAAAAACATTCAGTACTTC.

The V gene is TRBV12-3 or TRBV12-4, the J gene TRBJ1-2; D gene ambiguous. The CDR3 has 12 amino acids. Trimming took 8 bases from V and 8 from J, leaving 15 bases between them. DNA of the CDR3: TGTGCCAGCGCCCTGGGGTTTCCAGGCTACACCTTC. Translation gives CASALGFPGYTF.

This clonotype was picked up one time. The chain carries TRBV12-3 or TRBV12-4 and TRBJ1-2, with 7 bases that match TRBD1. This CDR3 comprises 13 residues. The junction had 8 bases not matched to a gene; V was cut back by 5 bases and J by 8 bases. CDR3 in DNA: TGTGCCAGCAGTCCACCCACAGGGGAAGGCTACACCTTC. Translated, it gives CASSPPTGEGYTF.

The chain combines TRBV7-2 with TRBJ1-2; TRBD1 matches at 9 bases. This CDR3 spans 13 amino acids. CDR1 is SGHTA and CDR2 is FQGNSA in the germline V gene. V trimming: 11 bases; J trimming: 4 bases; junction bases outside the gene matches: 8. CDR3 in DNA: TGTGCCGGGACAGGGCCGGTACCCTATGGCTACACCTTC. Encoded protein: CAGTGPVPYGYTF.